The 15 T cell receptor beta chains given below trace back to one sample, sequenced in a study of shared clonotypes between healthy human individuals. In the naive CD8 group, cells lacked CD45RO and were positively selected for CCR7, so terminally differentiated effector memory CD45RA+ cells were left out. Repertoires were generated with immunoSEQ multiplex PCR, while TCRdb's copy carries only in-frame clones and drops some. The repertoire holds approximately 2,200,000 clones, with more than 85% as singletons. The sequenced sample consisted of naive CD8+ T cells from PBMCs. The receptors shown here come from a man aged 18-30 years in good health. Some clones in this sample may be carry-over from other donors' samples.

This rearrangement joins TRBV27 to TRBJ2-7; D gene uncertain. Germline loops: CDR1 MNHEY, CDR2 SMNVEV (reference sequence). Trimming shortened V by 1 base and J by 2 bases, and 9 bases separated the two germline ends. The CDR3 covers 14 residues. Here the CDR3 reads CASSLYAETYEQYF. In nucleotides, the CDR3 is TGTGCCAGCAGTTTATACGCGGAAACCTACGAGCAGTACTTC.

The chain recombines TRBV7-3 with TRBJ2-1; 7 bases line up with TRBD2. CDR3 length equals 17 residues. Unmatched junction bases numbered 5, after V lost 0 bases and J lost 0 bases. CDR1 and CDR2 from the germline V gene are SGHTA and FQGTGA. The CDR3 bases are TGTGCCAGCAGCTTAACTCTCCGCGGGAGCTCCTACAATGAGCAGTTCTTC. The encoded protein is CASSLTLRGSSYNEQFF.

The DNA of the CDR3 is TGTGCCAGCGGAGCGGGAGGGTGGTACAATGAGCAGTTCTTC. This codes for CASGAGGWYNEQFF. This chain links TRBV27 with TRBJ2-1; TRBD2 aligns across 10 bases. Germline assignment: CDR1 MNHEY and CDR2 SMNVEV (reference sequence). This CDR3 comprises 14 residues. J lost 4 bases, V lost 8 bases, and 5 bases had no gene match.

With regard to this clone: The same CDR3 can be traced to other DNA sequences in this sample. The rearrangement links TRBV7-9 to TRBJ1-1; the match to TRBD1 covers 8 bases. The CDR3 runs 12 residues. Germline CDR1 and CDR2: SEHNR and FQNEAQ (reference sequence). After removal of 5 bases from V and 8 bases from J, the junction contained 4 bases not matched to a gene. The CDR3 spells CASSLQGEEAFF. The CDR3 nucleotides read TGTGCCAGCAGCCTACAGGGGGAGGAAGCTTTCTTT.

This chain connects TRBV19 to TRBJ2-7, with D possibly matching TRBD1 (5 bases). CDR3 length: 14 amino acids. Germline CDR1 and CDR2: LNHDA and SQIVND (reference sequence). With 5 bases removed from V and 5 bases from J, the gap between germline ends came to 16 bases. The CDR3 protein is CASSLESRAHEQYF. CDR3 DNA sequence: TGTGCCAGTAGTCTCGAAAGCAGGGCCCACGAGCAGTACTTC.

The chain combines TRBV5-1 with TRBJ1-2; 7 bases line up with TRBD1. The CDR3 length is 16 residues. Trimming took 4 bases from V and 2 from J; bases not matched to a gene: 11. Germline loops: CDR1 SGHRS, CDR2 YFSETQ. Here the CDR3 reads CASSPLGQGENYGYTF. The CDR3 DNA follows: TGCGCCAGCAGCCCCCTCGGGCAGGGGGAGAACTATGGCTACACCTTC.

V and J are TRBV19 and TRBJ2-2, with D perhaps matching TRBD2 (6 bases). V lost 5 bases to trimming and J lost 2 bases, with 12 bases between them. The germline V gene encodes CDR1 LNHDA and CDR2 SQIVND (reference sequence). This CDR3 has 15 amino acids. The CDR3: CASSLGTLNTGELFF. CDR3 coding DNA: TGTGCCAGTAGTCTGGGGACTCTCAACACCGGGGAGCTGTTTTTT.

V gene TRBV7-7 combines with J gene TRBJ2-5; 9 nucleotides line up with TRBD1. There are 15 residues in the CDR3. The junction had 8 bases not matched to a gene; V was cut back by 5 bases and J by 4 bases. Germline V gives CDR1 SSHAT, CDR2 FNYEAQ (reference sequence). CDR3 coding DNA: TGTGCCAGCAGCACGACAGGGGGGTTGGGAGAGACCCAGTACTTC. It yields the protein CASSTTGGLGETQYF. The whole variable domain, remainder taken from reference TRBV7-7 and TRBJ2-5, is GAGVSQSPRYKVTKRGQDVTLRCDPISSHATLYWYQQALGQGPEFLTYFNYEAQPDKSGLPSDRFSAERPEGSISTLTIQRTEQRDSAMYRCASSTTGGLGETQYFGPGTRLLVL.

The genes are TRBV7-2 and TRBJ2-7; 9 bases line up with TRBD2. V trimming: 3 bases; J trimming: 6 bases; junction bases outside the gene matches: 9. Germline values: CDR1 SGHTA, CDR2 FQGNSA. The CDR3 extends over 15 amino acids. CDR3 sequence reads: CASSLLPAGGPEQYF. CDR3 bases: TGTGCCAGCAGCTTGTTACCAGCGGGAGGTCCCGAGCAGTACTTC.

The chain carries TRBV25-1 and TRBJ1-1, with 11 bases lining up with TRBD1. V dropped 7 bases and J dropped 5; count of bases not matched to a gene: 6. The CDR3 runs to 14 residues. Germline-derived CDR1 and CDR2 are MGHDK and SYGVNS. This CDR3 reads CASTLGTGGTEAFF. The CDR3 DNA is TGTGCCAGCACCCTTGGGACAGGGGGAACTGAAGCTTTCTTT.

This chain uses TRBV27 with TRBJ2-7; 8 nucleotides align to TRBD2. CDR3 length: 16 amino acids. Germline assignment: CDR1 MNHEY and CDR2 SMNVEV (reference sequence). The V and J ends lost 5 bases and 2 bases, in that order; junction bases with no gene match: 11. CDR3 bases: TGTGCCAGCAGTCCCGGGAGGGGTGGGGGCGCCTACGAGCAGTACTTC. It specifies CASSPGRGGGAYEQYF.

The V call is TRBV4-1, the J call TRBJ2-2; 12 bases fit TRBD2. Germline V gene sequence: CDR1 MGHRA, CDR2 YSYEKL. The trim removed 3 bases at V and 4 bases at J, leaving 6 bases unmatched. CDR3 length: 17 amino acids. The CDR3 loop reads CASSHQGTSGPTGELFF. As DNA, the CDR3 is TGCGCCAGCAGCCACCAGGGGACTAGCGGGCCCACCGGGGAGCTGTTTTTT.

The V and J genes are TRBV27 and TRBJ2-1, with a weak D call TRBD1 (6 bases). The V end was cut by 3 bases, the J end by 1 base, with 34 bases between. This CDR3 comprises 23 residues. Germline CDR1 is MNHEY and CDR2 is SMNVEV (reference sequence). The CDR3 region is CASSFGSSPGTQGVRGSYNEQFF. In nucleotides, the CDR3 is TGTGCCAGCAGTTTCGGAAGCTCCCCCGGAACACAGGGAGTTCGAGGGTCCTACAATGAGCAGTTCTTC.

The chain couples TRBV4-1 to TRBJ1-5; D gene unclear. This CDR3 is 17 amino acids long. Germline assignment: CDR1 MGHRA and CDR2 YSYEKL. The ends were cut back, 1 base at V and 2 bases at J, with 15 bases in the middle. CDR3 DNA sequence: TGCGCCAGCAGCCAAGTCGCCGGGCCTGGTGGCAATCAGCCCCAGCATTTT. This gives the protein CASSQVAGPGGNQPQHF.

This chain joins TRBV19 and TRBJ2-7; the D gene is possibly TRBD1 (6 bases). Germline V gives CDR1 LNHDA, CDR2 SQIVND (reference sequence). The CDR3 extends over 13 amino acids. Trimming took 4 bases from V and 2 from J, leaving 9 bases between them. This CDR3 is CASSTPGAYEQYF. The CDR3 DNA sequence: TGTGCCAGTAGTACCCCAGGGGCCTACGAGCAGTACTTC.